This entry lists 23 T cell receptor beta chains sequenced from one sample in a study of blood T cell repertoires in COVID-19. Sequenced by immunoSEQ multiplex PCR; TCRdb stores in-frame clones only, minus some. The repertoire holds under 200,000 clones, with over 80% as singletons. Material for sequencing was peripheral blood. Every receptor here comes from a woman of 80 years or more with active or convalescent COVID-19.

This chain connects TRBV18 to TRBJ1-1; D is ambiguous. V was cut by 6 bases and J by 5 bases, with 7 bases left in between. The length of the CDR3 is 11 residues. Germline CDR1 reads KGHSH; CDR2 reads LQKENI. CDR3 sequence: CASSQITEAFF. In DNA form, the CDR3 reads TGTGCCAGCTCCCAGATAACTGAAGCTTTCTTT.

J is TRBJ1-6 and V is TRBV9, with D possibly TRBD1 on 5 matching bases. The CDR3 runs to 16 residues. Between the trimmed V and J ends, which lost 0 bases and 9 bases, there was a span of 16 bases. CDR1 SGDLS and CDR2 YYNGEE come from the germline V gene. CDR3 amino acids: CASSVEAGGGGSPLHF. The CDR3 DNA is TGTGCCAGCAGCGTAGAAGCGGGGGGAGGAGGTTCACCCCTCCACTTT.

In this sample, this clone turned up once. The chain links TRBV2 to TRBJ1-2, with D perhaps TRBD1 (5 bases). The CDR3 covers 12 residues. Germline CDR1 and CDR2: SNHLY and FYNNEI. Trimming stripped 6 bases from V and 6 bases from J, with 11 bases between. The CDR3 loop reads CASRVRGNGYTF. The CDR3 nucleotides are TGTGCCAGCAGGGTCCGGGGGAATGGCTACACCTTC.

This clone was seen a few times. V and J are TRBV7-9 and TRBJ2-3, with 8 bases lining up with TRBD2. This CDR3 comprises 16 residues. The ends lost 1 base at V and 2 bases at J; junction bases unmatched: 5. From germline, CDR1 is SEHNR and CDR2 FQNEAQ (reference sequence). Here the CDR3 DNA reads TGTGCCAGCAGCTTAGGTAGCGGGGTGATCACAGATACGCAGTATTTT. The encoded protein is CASSLGSGVITDTQYF.

The chain combines TRBV7-9 with TRBJ2-7, with D unclear. Per germline, CDR1 SEHNR and CDR2 FQNEAQ (reference sequence). Between the trimmed V and J ends, which lost 5 bases and 3 bases, there was a span of 20 bases. The CDR3 is 16 residues long. CDR3 sequence: CASSGPPGSPVYEQYF. The CDR3 DNA reads as TGTGCCAGCAGCGGCCCCCCCGGGTCTCCCGTCTACGAGCAGTACTTC. The full variable domain, in which reference TRBV7-9 and TRBJ2-7 provide the parts outside the CDR3, is DTGVSQNPRHKITKRGQNVTFRCDPISEHNRLYWYRQTLGQGPEFLTYFQNEAQLEKSRLLSDRFSAERPKGSFSTLEIQRTEQGDSAMYLCASSGPPGSPVYEQYFGPGTRLTVT.

This rearrangement joins TRBV7-2 to TRBJ1-5; weak D call: TRBD1 (5 bases). Trimming took 5 bases from V and 5 from J, leaving 10 bases between them. Germline assignment: CDR1 SGHTA and CDR2 FQGNSA. The CDR3 totals 13 residues. CDR3 in amino acids: CASSAGQYQPQHF. The CDR3 DNA follows: TGTGCCAGCAGCGCCGGACAATATCAGCCCCAGCATTTT.

This clone was seen more than once but under ten times. V and J are TRBV29-1 and TRBJ1-1, with D possibly TRBD1 on 5 matching bases. The CDR3 loop spans 14 amino acids. Trimming took off 5 bases at V and 4 bases at J, with 17 bases between the two ends. Germline CDR1 reads SQVTM; CDR2 reads ANQGSEA. The CDR3 bases are TGCAGCGTTACTTTGGGCCCCGGGGGCACTGAAGCTTTCTTT. It is translated as CSVTLGPGGTEAFF.

This clone was counted between two and nine times. The V and J genes are TRBV6-5 and TRBJ2-1; possibly TRBD2 for D (6 bases). V lost 4 bases, J lost 6 bases, and 19 bases lay in between. This CDR3 contains 16 residues. In germline, CDR1 is MNHEY, CDR2 SVGAGI. CDR3 DNA sequence: TGTGCCAGCAGTTCACGGACTACCAGTTTTATCAATGAGCAGTTCTTC. Translated, it gives CASSSRTTSFINEQFF.

The chain couples TRBV5-4 to TRBJ2-5, with D hard to call. Germline CDR1 and CDR2: SGHNT and YYREEE (reference sequence). The V gene lost 2 bases and the J gene lost 0 bases, with 5 bases spanning the gap. The CDR3 is 13 amino acids. CDR3 sequence reads: CASSFSYQETQYF. The CDR3 coding sequence is TGTGCCAGCAGCTTTTCGTACCAAGAGACCCAGTACTTC.

This chain's CDR3 is CASSFRGQPEAFF. Here the CDR3 DNA reads TGTGCCAGCAGTTTCCGAGGACAGCCTGAAGCTTTCTTT. The gene calls are TRBV27 and TRBJ1-1, with a tentative D call TRBD1 (6 bases). The V gene's germline CDR1 is MNHEY and CDR2 SMNVEV (reference sequence). This CDR3 has 13 amino acids. The ends were cut back, 3 bases at V and 6 bases at J, with 11 bases in the middle.

This clone was detected a few times. The genes are TRBV27 and TRBJ2-3; TRBD2 matches at 12 bases. Trimming cost V 8 bases and J 0 bases; bases outside gene matches: 6. CDR1 is MNHEY and CDR2 is SMNVEV in the germline V gene (reference sequence). The length of the CDR3 is 16 residues. The CDR3 spells CASRRTSGVSTDTQYF. The CDR3 DNA sequence: TGTGCCAGCCGACGGACTAGCGGGGTGAGCACAGATACGCAGTATTTT.

The CDR3 protein is CASSLRTSGGGTDTQYF. CDR3 DNA: TGTGCCAGCAGCTTAAGGACTAGCGGGGGGGGCACAGATACGCAGTATTTT. This rearrangement joins TRBV7-2 to TRBJ2-3; 15 bases are a match to TRBD2. Germline assignment: CDR1 SGHTA and CDR2 FQGNSA. CDR3 length equals 17 residues. V dropped 2 bases and J dropped 1; count of bases not matched to a gene: 1.

This clone was seen just once. The V call is TRBV7-9, the J call TRBJ2-3; 9 positions agree with TRBD2. Germline trimming cut 7 bases from V and 4 bases from J; bases unmatched to any gene: 6. Germline V gene data show CDR1 as SEHNR and CDR2 as FQNEAQ (reference sequence). The CDR3 totals 14 residues. The CDR3 loop is CASTSAGGPDTQYF. CDR3 nucleotides: TGTGCCAGCACGTCAGCGGGGGGCCCAGATACGCAGTATTTT. The full variable domain, with the rest looked up from reference TRBV7-9 and TRBJ2-3, is DTGVSQNPRHKITKRGQNVTFRCDPISEHNRLYWYRQTLGQGPEFLTYFQNEAQLEKSRLLSDRFSAERPKGSFSTLEIQRTEQGDSAMYLCASTSAGGPDTQYFGPGTRLTVL.

This rearrangement joins TRBV19 to TRBJ1-1; a weak D match, TRBD1 (5 bases). V was cut by 8 bases and J by 3 bases, with 13 bases left in between. The CDR3 contains 13 residues. Germline lookup yields CDR1 LNHDA and CDR2 SQIVND (reference sequence). CDR3 DNA: TGTGCCAGTCGACAGCTTGGGGACACTGAAGCTTTCTTT. Translation: CASRQLGDTEAFF.

The chain's CDR3 is CASSEQNNSPLHF. The CDR3 DNA follows: TGTGCCAGCAGTGAACAGAACAATTCACCCCTCCACTTT. The gene calls are TRBV6-1 and TRBJ1-6; D uncertain. Germline CDR1 MNHNS, CDR2 SASEGT. This CDR3 is 13 amino acids long. Trimming took off 2 bases at V and 7 bases at J, with 6 bases between the two ends.

This clone has a handful of counts. This chain connects TRBV6-5 to TRBJ2-1; no clear D. Germline V lookup: CDR1 MNHEY, CDR2 SVGAGI. The CDR3 contains 14 residues. Between the trimmed V and J ends, which lost 4 bases and 4 bases, there was a span of 11 bases. CDR3 residues: CASSFGKLYNEQFF. Written as DNA, the CDR3 is TGTGCCAGCAGTTTCGGTAAACTATACAATGAGCAGTTCTTC.

The chain couples TRBV7-6 to TRBJ2-5, with TRBD1 as a possible D gene (6 bases). The length of the CDR3 is 17 residues. The V gene's germline CDR1 is SGHVS and CDR2 FNYEAQ. The V gene lost 1 base and the J gene lost 1 base, with 16 bases spanning the gap. The CDR3 region has the DNA TGTGCCAGCAGCTTAGAAGCAGGGGCGTCACTCCAAGAGACCCAGTACTTC. It yields the protein CASSLEAGASLQETQYF.

The V call is TRBV3-1 (or the pseudogene TRBV3-2), the J call TRBJ1-5; D is unresolved. The V end was cut by 0 bases, the J end by 3 bases, with 9 bases between. This CDR3 has 15 amino acids. CDR1 is LGHDT and CDR2 is YNNKEL in the germline V gene (reference sequence). The CDR3 loop reads CASSQDAGLNQPQHF. CDR3 bases: TGTGCCAGCAGCCAAGACGCAGGCCTCAATCAGCCCCAGCATTTT.

The chain joins TRBV10-3 to TRBJ1-1; D might be TRBD1 (6 bases). Germline V gene lookup returns CDR1 ENHRY and CDR2 SYGVKD. This CDR3 has 13 residues. V dropped 5 bases and J dropped 7 bases, with 14 bases sitting between them. CDR3 bases: TGTGCCATCAGTTTACAGGGCCAGGATGAAGCTTTCTTT. This codes for CAISLQGQDEAFF.

The V call is TRBV7-3, the J call TRBJ2-3, with 9 bases that match TRBD2. This CDR3 has 15 residues. J was trimmed by 5 bases and V by 1 base; bases with no gene match: 4. The germline V gene encodes CDR1 SGHTA and CDR2 FQGTGA. Written as DNA, the CDR3 is TGTGCCAGCAGCTTAATGGGACTAGCTGGAGATACGCAGTATTTT. This encodes CASSLMGLAGDTQYF.

V is TRBV5-1 and J is TRBJ2-3; the D is unclear. The CDR3 sequence is 13 residues long. CDR1 is SGHRS, CDR2 YFSETQ, per germline. V was pared by 4 bases and J by 6 bases, with 12 bases between. The CDR3 protein is CASSRTTADTQYF. Written as DNA, the CDR3 is TGCGCCAGCAGCCGTACTACCGCCGATACGCAGTATTTT.

CDR3 nucleotides: TGTGCCAGTATGACTGCCCGGCCCACGACAGGGGGAAGTGGGGCCAACGTCCTGACTTTC. Translating gives CASMTARPTTGGSGANVLTF. The chain uses TRBV19 and TRBJ2-6, with 9 bases fitting TRBD1. This CDR3 contains 20 residues. J gave up 3 bases and V 7 bases, and 19 bases lay outside the gene matches. The germline V gene encodes CDR1 LNHDA and CDR2 SQIVND (reference sequence).

The rearrangement uses TRBV5-1 and TRBJ2-2; D not certain. The ends were cut back, 0 bases at V and 1 base at J, with 4 bases in the middle. CDR3 length: 14 amino acids. Germline CDR1 reads SGHRS; CDR2 reads YFSETQ. CDR3 amino acids: CASSLAGNTGELFF. As DNA, the CDR3 is TGCGCCAGCAGCTTGGCAGGGAACACCGGGGAGCTGTTTTTT.